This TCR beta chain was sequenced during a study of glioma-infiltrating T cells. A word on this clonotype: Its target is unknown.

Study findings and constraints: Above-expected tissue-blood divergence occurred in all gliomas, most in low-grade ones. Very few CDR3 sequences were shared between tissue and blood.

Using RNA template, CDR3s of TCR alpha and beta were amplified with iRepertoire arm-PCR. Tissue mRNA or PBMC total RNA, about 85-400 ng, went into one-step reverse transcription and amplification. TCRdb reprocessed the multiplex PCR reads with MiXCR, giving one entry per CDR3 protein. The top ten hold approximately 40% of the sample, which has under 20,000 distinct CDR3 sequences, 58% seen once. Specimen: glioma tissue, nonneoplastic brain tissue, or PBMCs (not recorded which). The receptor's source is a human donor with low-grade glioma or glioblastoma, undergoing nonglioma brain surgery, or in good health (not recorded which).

CDR3: CSASGGATDTQYF. In nucleotides, the CDR3 is TGCAGTGCTAGCGGGGGGGCTACAGATACGCAGTATTTT. The chain uses TRBV20-1 and TRBJ2-3, with 8 bases aligning to TRBD2. Germline V gene data show CDR1 as DFQATT and CDR2 as SNEGSKA (reference sequence). The CDR3 totals 13 residues. The trim removed 3 bases at V and 3 bases at J, leaving 2 bases unmatched.